This T cell receptor beta chain was identified in a study of blood T cell repertoires in COVID-19 (dated by TCRdb to 2020 to 2022). General notes on the study: Samples covering the acute and convalescent phases of COVID-19 were provided by collaborators in the United States, Italy and Spain. The prospective study material was composed of cDNA or gDNA derived from T cells, B-cell-depleted T cells, or PBMCs. Subjects who had been exposed to COVID-19, were actively infected with it, or had recovered from it provided the deeply sampled blood TCRbeta repertoires that made up the dataset. The repertoires were released in a freely available public database intended as a resource for research on the immune response to SARS-CoV-2. Samples came from the ongoing ImmuneRACE study (first 160 participants) plus 1,254 subjects from 6 global collaborators. Nearly every sample came with metadata listing a de-identified subject ID, COVID-19 status, age in years and sex. Where HLA class I and class II types were available, the types were taken from metadata supplied by the sample provider, not from assay-based typing. Results the study describes overall, beyond this receptor: The amount of clinical and demographic metadata varied by source and participant and was provided uncurated.

Turning to this clone: The antigen it recognizes is unknown. Nothing much larger sits one base from this clone, and base qualities are not available.

Collaborating institutions collected whole blood in K2EDTA tubes following their own protocols. For TCRbeta analysis, collaborators shipped samples in one of three forms: frozen whole blood, isolated PBMCs, or DNA extracted from either of those sample types. TCRbeta CDR3 regions were amplified from genomic DNA using the immunoSEQ Assay, a bias-controlled multiplex PCR. As for the authors' bioinformatics: The number of nucleated cells in each sample was estimated by amplification of reference gene primers within the assay. To quantify the absolute abundance of each unique TCRbeta CDR3 rearrangement, sequence reads were collapsed and filtered. For each sample, productive Simpson clonality was calculated as the square root of Simpson's diversity index across productive rearrangements. What TCRdb holds here is the immuneACCESS table cut down to in-frame rearrangements. Part of the clones is not present; checked against another copy, under half of the missing clones reflect an unresolved V gene, and the others are unexplained. From that table come the V and J calls and clone size; the DNA was used to work out D and trimming. In all, the sample holds about 200,000 clones, and roughly 81% of those were seen once. The top ten constitute 4.9% of the sample.

Taken from cysteine to phenylalanine, the CDR3 has 14 residues. The sequence is cut down to CDR3 DNA, 42 bases in frame from base 1. V is trimmed back by 5 bases and J by 4 bases, and the junction contains 5 bases that no gene match accounts for. The germline V gene yields SGHTA for CDR1 and FQGNSA for CDR2. The sample consisted of peripheral blood. This clonotype was obtained from a woman over 75 with acute or convalescent COVID-19. This sequence uses TRBV7-2 and TRBJ2-7; 10 junctional bases match TRBD1. The nucleotide sequence is given as TGTGCCAGCAGCCGTCGGGACAGGGGTTACGAGCAGTACTTC. Translated, it gives CASSRRDRGYEQYF.